The source of this TCR beta chain is a study of early T cells in non-severe SARS-CoV-2 infection. This clonotype was seen once. The V and J ends lost 0 bases and 3 bases respectively, with 3 bases between them. CDR3 size: 12 residues. The germline CDR1 and CDR2 sequences are SGHDT and YYEEEE. Individual cDNA molecules carried attached unique molecular identifiers. TCRdb re-called the 5' RACE reads through MiXCR, storing one row per CDR3 protein. The repertoire holds under 70,000 distinct CDR3 sequences, with under 15% as singletons. The sequences come from whole blood, collected at baseline. The chain employs TRBV5-6 and TRBJ1-2; D unresolved. The clonotype comes from an adult who was a healthcare worker with PCR-confirmed SARS-CoV-2 infection or an uninfected control (not recorded which). CDR3 protein: CASSLADYGYTF. DNA for the CDR3: TGTGCCAGCAGCTTGGCTGACTATGGCTACACCTTC.